The 16 T cell receptor beta chains in this list originate from one sample, sequenced in a study of T cells in localized non-small cell lung cancer. The table came from immunoSEQ multiplex PCR; TCRdb's copy has only in-frame clones and leaves some out. Among a few thousand clones, roughly 29% were seen once, and the ten largest hold 10% to 15%. The specimen comprised lung tumor tissue, sampled before any cancer treatment. The receptor set was obtained from a woman aged 40-75 years with stage I lung adenocarcinoma.

This clone occurred a few times. The chain uses TRBV6-8 and TRBJ2-6; 9 nucleotides agree with TRBD2. CDR3 length equals 14 residues. The germline CDR1 and CDR2 sequences are MNHGY and SAAAGT. V lost 5 bases to trimming and J lost 11 bases; unmatched junction nucleotides: 7. For the CDR3, the DNA is TGTGCCAGCAGTGGGCTAGCGGGAATGGACGTCCTGACTTTC. Amino acids: CASSGLAGMDVLTF.

The chain has TRBV15 and TRBJ2-7; D not resolved. V lost 5 bases, J lost 3 bases, and 14 bases lay in between. Germline V gene data show CDR1 as LNHNV and CDR2 as YYDKDF (reference sequence). The CDR3 has 14 residues. The CDR3 is CATSVKAVYYEQYF. The DNA of the CDR3 is TGTGCCACCAGCGTTAAGGCTGTTTACTACGAGCAGTACTTC. Supplemented by reference TRBV15 and TRBJ2-7, the full variable domain reads DAMVIQNPRYQVTQFGKPVTLSCSQTLNHNVMYWYQQKSSQAPKLLFHYYDKDFNNEADTPDNFQSRRPNTSFCFLDIRSPGLGDTAMYLCATSVKAVYYEQYFGPGTRLTVT.

This clone showed up just a few times. The chain carries TRBV11-3 and TRBJ2-1; 7 positions match TRBD2. Germline V gene lookup returns CDR1 SGHNT and CDR2 YENEEA. With V trimmed by 4 bases and J by 6 bases, 9 bases remained unmatched. This CDR3 contains 15 residues. In nucleotides, the CDR3 is TGTGCCAGCAGCTCCCGCCGGGACTATAGCAATGAGCAGTTCTTC. This codes for CASSSRRDYSNEQFF.

There are a few counts of this clone. J is TRBJ2-1 and V is TRBV11-3; TRBD2 matches at 11 bases. Germline V gene lookup returns CDR1 SGHNT and CDR2 YENEEA. CDR3 length: 15 residues. J gave up 8 bases and V 6 bases, and 9 bases lay outside the gene matches. CDR3 in DNA: TGTGCCAGCAGTGTAGCGGGAGGGCCTAACGATGAGCAGTTCTTC. It codes for CASSVAGGPNDEQFF.

This clone was recorded a few times. The rearrangement joins TRBV29-1 to TRBJ1-1, with TRBD1 matching 10 bases. Looked up from germline, CDR1 is SQVTM and CDR2 is ANQGSEA. The CDR3 is made up of 12 amino acids. Losses at the gene ends were 5 bases for V and 4 bases for J; bases not matched to a gene: 1. The CDR3 sequence: CSVRTGGTEAFF. In DNA form, the CDR3 reads TGCAGCGTTCGGACAGGGGGCACTGAAGCTTTCTTT. Based on the CDR3 plus reference TRBV29-1 and TRBJ1-1, the full variable domain is SAVISQKPSRDICQRGTSLTIQCQVDSQVTMMFWYRQQPGQSLTLIATANQGSEATYESGFVIDKFPISRPNLTFSTLTVSNMSPEDSSIYLCSVRTGGTEAFFGQGTRLTVV.

The V and J genes are TRBV6-8 and TRBJ1-2; D is ambiguous. This CDR3 comprises 16 residues. CDR1 is MNHGY, CDR2 SAAAGT, per germline. Trimming removed 2 bases at V and 1 base at J, with 14 bases between. The CDR3: CASSYGGGRSNYGYTF. The CDR3 DNA sequence: TGTGCCAGCAGTTACGGTGGAGGGCGGAGTAACTATGGCTACACCTTC.

This clone came up a few times. The rearrangement links TRBV28 to TRBJ2-1, with TRBD2 matching over 7 bases. Germline CDR1 is MDHEN and CDR2 is SYDVKM. V shed 5 bases, J shed 2 bases, and the junction held 12 bases outside the gene matches. There are 17 residues in the CDR3. CDR3 residues: CASSPPLGTTTYNEQFF. CDR3 bases: TGTGCCAGCAGTCCTCCCCTCGGGACTACTACCTACAATGAGCAGTTCTTC.

The chain recombines TRBV5-1 with TRBJ1-5; D gene uncertain. Germline CDR1 reads SGHRS; CDR2 reads YFSETQ. V was cut by 1 base and J by 3 bases, with 8 bases left in between. The length of the CDR3 is 14 residues. The CDR3 loop is CASSLPQTNQPQHF. DNA for the CDR3: TGCGCCAGCAGCTTGCCACAAACCAATCAGCCCCAGCATTTT. Combining the CDR3 with reference TRBV5-1 and TRBJ1-5 gives the whole variable domain KAGVTQTPRYLIKTRGQQVTLSCSPISGHRSVSWYQQTPGQGLQFLFEYFSETQRNKGNFPGRFSGRQFSNSRSEMNVSTLELGDSALYLCASSLPQTNQPQHFGDGTRLSIL.

The V and J genes are TRBV18 and TRBJ1-3, with D maybe TRBD1 (5 bases). The CDR3 consists of 14 residues. Germline V gene sequence: CDR1 KGHSH, CDR2 LQKENI. The V end was cut by 4 bases, the J end by 6 bases, with 13 bases between. CDR3 loop: CASSLRAQANTIYF. The CDR3 nucleotides are TGTGCCAGCTCACTCAGGGCCCAGGCAAACACCATATATTTT.

This clone was seen only a few times. The chain is built from TRBV11-3 and TRBJ1-1; D is unresolved. Germline V CDR1 and CDR2: SGHNT, YENEEA. The CDR3 length is 15 residues. Trimming removed 2 bases from V and 1 base from J, with 11 bases in between. CDR3 nucleotide sequence: TGTGCCAGCAGCTTATCGCTGGAACGGAACACTGAAGCTTTCTTT. Its translation: CASSLSLERNTEAFF.

The chain carries TRBV19 and TRBJ2-5; weak D call: TRBD1 (5 bases). The CDR3 totals 15 residues. Germline V gene sequence: CDR1 LNHDA, CDR2 SQIVND (reference sequence). Trimming stripped 3 bases from V and 2 bases from J, with 13 bases between. The CDR3 DNA reads TGTGCCAGTAGTATGGCAAGACAGAGACAAGAGACCCAGTACTTC. It is translated as CASSMARQRQETQYF. Full variable domain (remainder filled in from reference TRBV19 and TRBJ2-5): DGGITQSPKYLFRKEGQNVTLSCEQNLNHDAMYWYRQDPGQGLRLIYYSQIVNDFQKGDIAEGYSVSREKKESFPLTVTSAQKNPTAFYLCASSMARQRQETQYFGPGTRLLVL.

This clone was recorded only once. The chain uses TRBV5-1 and TRBJ2-3, with TRBD1 matching over 10 bases. V lost 4 bases, J lost 5 bases, and 4 bases stayed unmatched. Germline V gene sequence: CDR1 SGHRS, CDR2 YFSETQ. CDR3 length: 14 amino acids. The CDR3 nucleotides read TGCGCCAGCAGCAAGGACAGGGGGATAGATACGCAGTATTTT. Translated: CASSKDRGIDTQYF. Complete variable domain (other parts from reference TRBV5-1 and TRBJ2-3): KAGVTQTPRYLIKTRGQQVTLSCSPISGHRSVSWYQQTPGQGLQFLFEYFSETQRNKGNFPGRFSGRQFSNSRSEMNVSTLELGDSALYLCASSKDRGIDTQYFGPGTRLTVL.

By frequency in the sample, this clone is medium-sized. This chain uses TRBV11-3 with TRBJ2-5, with 7 bases lining up with TRBD1. The CDR3 runs 15 residues. Trimming took 4 bases from V and 2 from J; bases not matched to a gene: 7. Germline CDR1 is SGHNT and CDR2 is YENEEA. CDR3 protein: CASSSQPGQQETQYF. As DNA, the CDR3 is TGTGCCAGCAGCTCCCAGCCGGGACAGCAAGAGACCCAGTACTTC.

The V and J genes are TRBV6-8 and TRBJ2-3; D uncertain. This CDR3 region has 16 residues. Trimming shortened V by 10 bases and J by 1 base, and 21 bases separated the two germline ends. Germline loops: CDR1 MNHGY, CDR2 SAAAGT. The CDR3 protein is CAILPPFGVGTDTQYF. The CDR3 nucleotides read TGTGCCATACTTCCACCCTTTGGAGTGGGCACAGATACGCAGTATTTT.

Written as DNA, the CDR3 is TGCAGCGTTGGGGGAGGGACAGAGGGGAACGAGCAGTACTTC. It translates to CSVGGGTEGNEQYF. V is TRBV29-1 and J is TRBJ2-7; possibly TRBD1 or TRBD2 for D (7 bases each). This CDR3 is built from 14 residues. The ends were cut back, 4 bases at V and 5 bases at J, with 18 bases in the middle. Germline CDR1 is SQVTM and CDR2 is ANQGSEA.

The chain links TRBV11-3 to TRBJ2-1; 7 bases are shared with TRBD2. J gave up 0 bases and V 3 bases, and 2 bases lay outside the gene matches. CDR1 SGHNT and CDR2 YENEEA come from the germline V gene. This CDR3 is built from 15 residues. The CDR3 DNA is TGTGCCAGCAGCTTCCGGACTAGCTCCTACAATGAGCAGTTCTTC. It codes for CASSFRTSSYNEQFF.